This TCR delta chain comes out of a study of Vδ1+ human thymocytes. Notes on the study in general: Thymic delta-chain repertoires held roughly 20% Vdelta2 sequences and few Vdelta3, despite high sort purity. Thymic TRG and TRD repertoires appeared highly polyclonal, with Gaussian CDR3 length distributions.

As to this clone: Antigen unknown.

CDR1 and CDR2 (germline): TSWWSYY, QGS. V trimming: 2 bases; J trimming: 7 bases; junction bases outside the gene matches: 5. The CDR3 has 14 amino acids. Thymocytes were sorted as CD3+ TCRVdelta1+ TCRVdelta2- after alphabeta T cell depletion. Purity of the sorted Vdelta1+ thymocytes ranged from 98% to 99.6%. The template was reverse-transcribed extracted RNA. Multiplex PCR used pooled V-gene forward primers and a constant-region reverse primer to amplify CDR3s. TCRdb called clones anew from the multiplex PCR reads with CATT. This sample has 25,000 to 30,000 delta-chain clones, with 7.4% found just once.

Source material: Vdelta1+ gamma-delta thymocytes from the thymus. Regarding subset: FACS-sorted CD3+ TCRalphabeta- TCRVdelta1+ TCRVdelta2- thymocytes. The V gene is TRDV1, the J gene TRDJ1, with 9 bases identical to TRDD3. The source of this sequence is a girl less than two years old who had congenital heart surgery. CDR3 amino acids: CALGEGLGDGKLIF. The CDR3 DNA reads TGTGCTCTTGGGGAAGGACTGGGGGACGGTAAACTCATCTTT.